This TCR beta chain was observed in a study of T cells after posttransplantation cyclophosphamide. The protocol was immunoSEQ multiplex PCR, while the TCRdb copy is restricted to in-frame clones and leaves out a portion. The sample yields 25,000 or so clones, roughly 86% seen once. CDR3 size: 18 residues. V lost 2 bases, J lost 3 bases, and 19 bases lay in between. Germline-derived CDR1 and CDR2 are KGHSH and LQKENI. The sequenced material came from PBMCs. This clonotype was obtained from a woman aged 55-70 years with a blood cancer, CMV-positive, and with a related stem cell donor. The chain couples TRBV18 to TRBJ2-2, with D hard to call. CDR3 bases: TGTGCCAGCTCACCATTGCCCAGGCGACCTGGGCACACCGGGGAGCTGTTTTTT. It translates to CASSPLPRRPGHTGELFF. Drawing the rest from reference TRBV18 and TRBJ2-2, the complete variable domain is NAGVMQNPRHLVRRRGQEARLRCSPMKGHSHVYWYRQLPEEGLKFMVYLQKENIIDESGMPKERFSAEFPKEGPSILRIQQVVRGDSAAYFCASSPLPRRPGHTGELFFGEGSRLTVL.